The entry below gives a single T cell receptor beta chain sequence along with its context. The data stem from a study of blood T cell repertoires in COVID-19. Study details: Italy, Spain and the United States were the sources of the convalescent and acute COVID-19 samples. The cDNA or gDNA used as material had been derived from T cells, B-cell-depleted T cells, or PBMCs.

Germline CDR1 KGHSH, CDR2 LQKENI. This CDR3 region has 14 residues. V lost 6 bases to trimming and J lost 1 base, with 12 bases between them. Under the authors' procedure: Cell counts per sample came from amplifying reference gene primers. Profiling relied on immunoSEQ multiplex PCR, and the TCRdb table lists in-frame clones only, not all of them. V, J and clone size are taken as reported in that table, and D and trimming were inferred from the DNA itself. The sample includes just under 90,000 clones, about 78% of them seen just once. The rearrangement uses TRBV18 and TRBJ1-1; D unclear. This sequence was found in a woman older than 75 with acute or convalescent COVID-19. Input material: peripheral blood. The CDR3 coding sequence is TGTGCCAGCTCGAGCGGCTTAGGGAACACTGAAGCTTTCTTT. It translates to CASSSGLGNTEAFF.